Following are 3 T cell receptor beta chains from one sample sequenced in a study of OX40 agonist ivuxolimab in advanced cancers. Using immunoSEQ multiplex PCR, the repertoire was profiled, and TCRdb retains in-frame clones only, with some absent. This table holds over 150,000 clones, roughly 94% found once. Sequenced here: CD4+ or CD8+ T cells sorted from blood, sampled in a trial of the OX40 agonist ivuxolimab. These TCRs come from an adult with an advanced solid tumor such as melanoma, head and neck, liver or kidney cancer.

The V gene is TRBV5-1, the J gene TRBJ2-7; 8 bases match TRBD1. Germline V CDR1 and CDR2: SGHRS, YFSETQ. Trimming took 0 bases from V and 5 from J; bases not matched to a gene: 4. CDR3 size: 14 residues. In DNA form, the CDR3 reads TGCGCCAGCAGCTTGGGGACAGGGCTGAACGAGCAGTACTTC. Translated: CASSLGTGLNEQYF.

This clone was seen just once. V gene TRBV25-1 combines with J gene TRBJ2-1; either TRBD1 or TRBD2 may fit D (5 bases each). The V gene lost 0 bases and the J gene lost 9 bases, with 9 bases spanning the gap. This CDR3 has 13 amino acids. CDR1 is MGHDK and CDR2 is SYGVNS in the germline V gene. The CDR3 spells CASSEYNGAEQFF. The CDR3 nucleotides read TGTGCCAGCAGTGAATATAACGGGGCTGAGCAGTTCTTC.

The CDR3 spells CASSSLYRERQPQHF. Here the CDR3 DNA reads TGTGCCAGCAGTTCCCTTTACAGGGAACGTCAGCCCCAGCATTTT. V is TRBV27 and J is TRBJ1-5; D perhaps matches TRBD1 (6 bases). The CDR3 contains 15 residues. The V end was cut by 4 bases, the J end by 6 bases, with 16 bases between. CDR1 is MNHEY and CDR2 is SMNVEV in the germline V gene (reference sequence).